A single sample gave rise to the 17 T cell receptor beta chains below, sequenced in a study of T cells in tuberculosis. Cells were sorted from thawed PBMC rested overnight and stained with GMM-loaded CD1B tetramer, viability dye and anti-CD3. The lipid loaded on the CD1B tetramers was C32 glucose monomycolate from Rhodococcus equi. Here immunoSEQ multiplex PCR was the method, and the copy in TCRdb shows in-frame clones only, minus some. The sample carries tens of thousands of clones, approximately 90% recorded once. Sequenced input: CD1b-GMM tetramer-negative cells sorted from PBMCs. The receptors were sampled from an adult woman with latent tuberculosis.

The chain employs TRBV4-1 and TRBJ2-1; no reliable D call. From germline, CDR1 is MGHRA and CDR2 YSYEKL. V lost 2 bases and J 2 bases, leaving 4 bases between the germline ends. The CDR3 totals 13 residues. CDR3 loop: CASSQIAYNEQFF. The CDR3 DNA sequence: TGCGCCAGCAGCCAAATAGCCTACAATGAGCAGTTCTTC.

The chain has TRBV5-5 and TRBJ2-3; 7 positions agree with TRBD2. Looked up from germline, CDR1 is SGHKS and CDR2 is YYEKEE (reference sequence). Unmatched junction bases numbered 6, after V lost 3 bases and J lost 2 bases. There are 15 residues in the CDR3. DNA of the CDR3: TGTGCCAGCAGCTGGGCGGGAGATTCCACAGATACGCAGTATTTT. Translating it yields CASSWAGDSTDTQYF.

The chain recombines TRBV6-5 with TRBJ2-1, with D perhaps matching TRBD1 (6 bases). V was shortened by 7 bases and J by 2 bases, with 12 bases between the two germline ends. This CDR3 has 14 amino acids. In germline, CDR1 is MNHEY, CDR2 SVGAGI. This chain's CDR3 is CASTEGDPYNEQFF. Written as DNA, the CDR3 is TGTGCCAGCACCGAGGGGGACCCCTACAATGAGCAGTTCTTC.

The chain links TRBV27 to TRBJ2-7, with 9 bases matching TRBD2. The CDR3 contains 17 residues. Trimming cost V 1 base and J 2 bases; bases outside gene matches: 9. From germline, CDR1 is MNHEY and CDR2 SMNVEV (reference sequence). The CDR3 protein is CASSLYSPSGGPYEQYF. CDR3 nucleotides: TGTGCCAGCAGTTTATATTCCCCCAGCGGGGGGCCCTACGAGCAGTACTTC.

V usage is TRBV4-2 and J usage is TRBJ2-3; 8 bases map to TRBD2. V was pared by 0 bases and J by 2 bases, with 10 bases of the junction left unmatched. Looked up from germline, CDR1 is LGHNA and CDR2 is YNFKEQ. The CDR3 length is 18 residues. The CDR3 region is CASSQDKLAGIHTDTQYF. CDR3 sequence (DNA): TGTGCCAGCAGCCAAGATAAGTTAGCGGGGATTCACACAGATACGCAGTATTTT.

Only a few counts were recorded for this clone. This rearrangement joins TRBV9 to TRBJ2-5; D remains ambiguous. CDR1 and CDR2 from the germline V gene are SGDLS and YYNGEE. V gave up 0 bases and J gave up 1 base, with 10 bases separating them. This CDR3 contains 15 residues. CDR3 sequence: CASSVGGSSQETQYF. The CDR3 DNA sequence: TGTGCCAGCAGCGTAGGAGGATCCTCCCAAGAGACCCAGTACTTC.

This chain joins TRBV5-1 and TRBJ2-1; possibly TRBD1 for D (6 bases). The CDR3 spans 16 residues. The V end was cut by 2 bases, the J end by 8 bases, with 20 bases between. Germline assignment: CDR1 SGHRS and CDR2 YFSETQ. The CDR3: CASSFGSRGTDYEQFF. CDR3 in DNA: TGCGCCAGCAGCTTTGGTAGCAGGGGAACGGACTATGAGCAGTTCTTC. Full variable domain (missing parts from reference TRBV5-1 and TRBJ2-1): KAGVTQTPRYLIKTRGQQVTLSCSPISGHRSVSWYQQTPGQGLQFLFEYFSETQRNKGNFPGRFSGRQFSNSRSEMNVSTLELGDSALYLCASSFGSRGTDYEQFFGPGTRLTVL.

The CDR3 DNA sequence: TGTGCCAGCAGTTTTTACCTAAACAATGAGCAGTTCTTC. Translating it yields CASSFYLNNEQFF. The chain has TRBV28 and TRBJ2-1, with D unclear. V was pared by 3 bases and J by 5 bases, with 8 bases between. Germline lookup yields CDR1 MDHEN and CDR2 SYDVKM. This CDR3 has 13 residues.

The CDR3 protein is CASSPGGSKNQETQYF. The DNA for the CDR3 is TGCGCCAGCAGCCCGGGGGGCAGTAAGAACCAAGAGACCCAGTACTTC. The chain recombines TRBV5-1 with TRBJ2-5; a weak D match, TRBD2 (7 bases). In germline, CDR1 is SGHRS, CDR2 YFSETQ. CDR3 size: 16 residues. V shed 4 bases and J shed 0 bases, with 16 bases lying between them.

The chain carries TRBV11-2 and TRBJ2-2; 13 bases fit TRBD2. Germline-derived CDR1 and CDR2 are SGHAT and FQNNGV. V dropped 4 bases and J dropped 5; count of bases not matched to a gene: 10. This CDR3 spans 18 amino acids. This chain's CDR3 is CASSSGLAGTSWTGELFF. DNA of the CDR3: TGTGCCAGCAGCTCGGGACTAGCGGGAACCTCGTGGACCGGGGAGCTGTTTTTT.

The CDR3 DNA is TGTGCCAGCAGTGACAGGATCACAGATACGCAGTATTTT. Residues: CASSDRITDTQYF. This rearrangement joins TRBV2 to TRBJ2-3; the D is unclear. V gave up 3 bases and J gave up 2 bases, with 6 bases separating them. The CDR3 is 13 residues long. In germline, CDR1 is SNHLY, CDR2 FYNNEI. Variable domain in full (rest from reference TRBV2 and TRBJ2-3): EPEVTQTPSHQVTQMGQEVILRCVPISNHLYFYWYRQILGQKVEFLVSFYNNEISEKSEIFDDQFSVERPDGSNFTLKIRSTKLEDSAMYFCASSDRITDTQYFGPGTRLTVL.

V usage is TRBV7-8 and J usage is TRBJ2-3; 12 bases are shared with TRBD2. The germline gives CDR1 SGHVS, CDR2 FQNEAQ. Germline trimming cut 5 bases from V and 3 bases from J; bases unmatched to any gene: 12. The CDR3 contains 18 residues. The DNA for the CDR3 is TGTGCCAGCAGCCCCGCCCGACTAGCGGGAGCTACTACAGATACGCAGTATTTT. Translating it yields CASSPARLAGATTDTQYF.

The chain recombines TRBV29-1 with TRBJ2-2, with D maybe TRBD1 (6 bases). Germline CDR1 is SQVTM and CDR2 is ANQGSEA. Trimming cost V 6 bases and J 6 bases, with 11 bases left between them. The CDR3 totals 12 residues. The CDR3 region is CSVLRGAGELFF. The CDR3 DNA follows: TGCAGCGTGCTCAGGGGTGCCGGGGAGCTGTTTTTT.

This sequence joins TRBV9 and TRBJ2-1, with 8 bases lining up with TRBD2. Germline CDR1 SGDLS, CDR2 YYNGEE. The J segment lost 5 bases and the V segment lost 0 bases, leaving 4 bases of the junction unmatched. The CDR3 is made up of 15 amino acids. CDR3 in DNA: TGTGCCAGCAGCGTAGCGGGGGGGCCTGACAATGAGCAGTTCTTC. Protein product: CASSVAGGPDNEQFF.

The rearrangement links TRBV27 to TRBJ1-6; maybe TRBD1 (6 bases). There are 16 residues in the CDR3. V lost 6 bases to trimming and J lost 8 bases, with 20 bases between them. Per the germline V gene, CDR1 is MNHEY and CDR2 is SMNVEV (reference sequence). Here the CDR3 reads CASSQGGAIIYSPLHF. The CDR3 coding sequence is TGTGCCAGCAGCCAAGGGGGGGCGATAATATATTCACCCCTCCACTTT.

The CDR3 region is CASTLSRLKLFF. The DNA of the CDR3 is TGTGCCAGCACCCTCTCTCGACTCAAACTGTTTTTT. This rearrangement joins TRBV6-9 to TRBJ1-4; D remains ambiguous. Trimming removed 7 bases at V and 11 bases at J, with 14 bases between. Germline V lookup: CDR1 MNHGY, CDR2 SVAAGI. The length of the CDR3 is 12 residues.

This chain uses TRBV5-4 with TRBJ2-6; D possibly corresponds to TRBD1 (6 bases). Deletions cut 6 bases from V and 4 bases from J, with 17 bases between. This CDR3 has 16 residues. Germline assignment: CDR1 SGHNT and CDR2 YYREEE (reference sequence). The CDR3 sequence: CASNPTGPGGANVLTF. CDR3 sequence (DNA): TGTGCCAGCAACCCTACAGGGCCCGGGGGGGCCAACGTCCTGACTTTC.